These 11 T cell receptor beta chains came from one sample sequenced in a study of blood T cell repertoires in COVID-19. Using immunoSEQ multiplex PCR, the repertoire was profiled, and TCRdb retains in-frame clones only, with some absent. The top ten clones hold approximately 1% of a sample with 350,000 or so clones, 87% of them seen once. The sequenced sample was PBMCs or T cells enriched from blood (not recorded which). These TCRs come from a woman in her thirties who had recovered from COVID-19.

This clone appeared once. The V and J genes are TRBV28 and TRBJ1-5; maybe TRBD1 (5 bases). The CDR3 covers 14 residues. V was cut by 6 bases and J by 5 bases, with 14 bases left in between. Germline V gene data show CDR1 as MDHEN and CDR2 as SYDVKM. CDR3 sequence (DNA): TGTGCCAGCAGGGGGGGGTTGAAGGATCAGCCCCAGCATTTT. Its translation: CASRGGLKDQPQHF. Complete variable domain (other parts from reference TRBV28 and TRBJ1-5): DVKVTQSSRYLVKRTGEKVFLECVQDMDHENMFWYRQDPGLGLRLIYFSYDVKMKEKGDIPEGYSVSREKKERFSLILESASTNQTSMYLCASRGGLKDQPQHFGDGTRLSIL.

The DNA for the CDR3 is TGTGCCAGCAGTCCCGGGGTCTTTAGCAATCAGCCCCAGCATTTT. This encodes CASSPGVFSNQPQHF. The V call is TRBV6-5, the J call TRBJ1-5; D is unclear. Trimming cost V 5 bases and J 0 bases, with 11 bases left between them. CDR1 and CDR2 (germline): MNHEY, SVGAGI. This CDR3 has 15 residues.

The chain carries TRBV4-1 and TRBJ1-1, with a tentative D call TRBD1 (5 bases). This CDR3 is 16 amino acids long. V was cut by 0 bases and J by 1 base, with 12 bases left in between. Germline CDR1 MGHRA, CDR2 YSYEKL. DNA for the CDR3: TGCGCCAGCAGCCAAGATTCAGGCGGGGGGAACACTGAAGCTTTCTTT. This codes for CASSQDSGGGNTEAFF.

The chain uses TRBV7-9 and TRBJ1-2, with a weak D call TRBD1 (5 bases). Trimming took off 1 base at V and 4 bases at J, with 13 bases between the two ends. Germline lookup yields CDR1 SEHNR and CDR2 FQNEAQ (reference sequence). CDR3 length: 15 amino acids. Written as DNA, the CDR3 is TGTGCCAGCAGCTTAGTGGGCAGAGACAGCTATGGCTACACCTTC. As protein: CASSLVGRDSYGYTF.

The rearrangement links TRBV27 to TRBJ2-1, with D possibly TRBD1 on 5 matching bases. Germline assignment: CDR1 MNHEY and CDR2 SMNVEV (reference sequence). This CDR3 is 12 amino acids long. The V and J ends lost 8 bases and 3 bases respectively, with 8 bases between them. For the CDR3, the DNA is TGTGCCAGCCGAGACAGCTACAATGAGCAGTTCTTC. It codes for CASRDSYNEQFF.

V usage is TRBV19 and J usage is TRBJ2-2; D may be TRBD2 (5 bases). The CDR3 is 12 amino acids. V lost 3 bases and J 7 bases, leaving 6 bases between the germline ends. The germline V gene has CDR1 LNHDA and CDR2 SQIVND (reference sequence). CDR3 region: CASSIGVGELFF. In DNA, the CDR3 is TGTGCCAGTAGTATCGGGGTCGGGGAGCTGTTTTTT.

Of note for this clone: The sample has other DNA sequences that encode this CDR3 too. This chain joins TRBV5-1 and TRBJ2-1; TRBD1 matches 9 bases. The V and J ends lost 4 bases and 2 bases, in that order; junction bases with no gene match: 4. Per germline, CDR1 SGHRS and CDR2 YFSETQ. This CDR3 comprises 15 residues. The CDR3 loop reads CASSPGQGPYNEQFF. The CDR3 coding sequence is TGCGCCAGCAGCCCTGGACAGGGGCCCTACAATGAGCAGTTCTTC.

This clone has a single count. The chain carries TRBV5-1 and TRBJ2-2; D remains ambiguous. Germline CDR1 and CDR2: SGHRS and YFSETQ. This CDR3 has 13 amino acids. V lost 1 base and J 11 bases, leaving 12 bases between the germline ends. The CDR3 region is CASSLKLGGELFF. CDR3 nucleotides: TGCGCCAGCAGCTTGAAGCTAGGTGGAGAGCTGTTTTTT.

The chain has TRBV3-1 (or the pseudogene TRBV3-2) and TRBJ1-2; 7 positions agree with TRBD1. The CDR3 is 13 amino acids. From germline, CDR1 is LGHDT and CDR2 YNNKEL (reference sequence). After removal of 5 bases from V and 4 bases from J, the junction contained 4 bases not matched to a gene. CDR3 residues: CASSTRQGYGYTF. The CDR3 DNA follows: TGTGCCAGCAGCACCCGACAGGGCTATGGCTACACCTTC.

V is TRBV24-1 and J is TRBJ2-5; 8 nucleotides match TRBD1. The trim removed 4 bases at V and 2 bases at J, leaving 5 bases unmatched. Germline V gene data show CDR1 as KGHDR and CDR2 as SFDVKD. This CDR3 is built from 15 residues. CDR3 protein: CATSDFGQGQETQYF. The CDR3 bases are TGTGCCACCAGTGACTTCGGACAGGGACAAGAGACCCAGTACTTC.

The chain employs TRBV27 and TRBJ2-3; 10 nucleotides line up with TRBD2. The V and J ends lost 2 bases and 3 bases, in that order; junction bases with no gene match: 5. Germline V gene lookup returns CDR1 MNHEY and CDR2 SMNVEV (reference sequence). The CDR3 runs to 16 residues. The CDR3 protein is CASSLGAGGPTDTQYF. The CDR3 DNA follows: TGTGCCAGCAGTTTAGGAGCGGGGGGGCCGACAGATACGCAGTATTTT.